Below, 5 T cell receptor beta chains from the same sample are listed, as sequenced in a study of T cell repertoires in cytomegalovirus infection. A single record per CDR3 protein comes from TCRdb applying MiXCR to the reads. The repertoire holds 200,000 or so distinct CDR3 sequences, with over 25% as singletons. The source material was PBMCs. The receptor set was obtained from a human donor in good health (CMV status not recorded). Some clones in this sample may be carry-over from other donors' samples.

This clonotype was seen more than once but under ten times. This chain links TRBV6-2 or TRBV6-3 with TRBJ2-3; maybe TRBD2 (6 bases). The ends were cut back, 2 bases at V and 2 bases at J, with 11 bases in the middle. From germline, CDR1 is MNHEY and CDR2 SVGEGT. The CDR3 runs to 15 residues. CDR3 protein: CASSYGTGYTDTQYF. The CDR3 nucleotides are TGTGCCAGCAGTTACGGGACTGGGTACACAGATACGCAGTATTTT.

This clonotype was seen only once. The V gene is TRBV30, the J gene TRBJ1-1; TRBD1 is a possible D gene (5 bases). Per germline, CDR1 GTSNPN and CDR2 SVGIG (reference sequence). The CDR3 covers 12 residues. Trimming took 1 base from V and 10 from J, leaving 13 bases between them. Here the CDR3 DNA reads TGTGCCTGGAGTGGGGGGGGGTCGGGAGCTTTCTTT. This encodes CAWSGGGSGAFF.

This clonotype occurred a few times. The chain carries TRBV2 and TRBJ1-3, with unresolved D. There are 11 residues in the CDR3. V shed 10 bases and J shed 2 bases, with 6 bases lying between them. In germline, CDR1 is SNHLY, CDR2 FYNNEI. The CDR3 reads CATSAGNTIYF. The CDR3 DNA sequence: TGTGCCACCTCCGCTGGAAACACCATATATTTT.

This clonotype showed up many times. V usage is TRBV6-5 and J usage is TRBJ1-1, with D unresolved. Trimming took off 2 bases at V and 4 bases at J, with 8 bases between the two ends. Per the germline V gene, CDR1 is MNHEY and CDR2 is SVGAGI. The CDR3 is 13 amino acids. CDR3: CASSYSRGTEAFF. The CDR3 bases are TGTGCCAGCAGTTACAGCCGGGGCACTGAAGCTTTCTTT.

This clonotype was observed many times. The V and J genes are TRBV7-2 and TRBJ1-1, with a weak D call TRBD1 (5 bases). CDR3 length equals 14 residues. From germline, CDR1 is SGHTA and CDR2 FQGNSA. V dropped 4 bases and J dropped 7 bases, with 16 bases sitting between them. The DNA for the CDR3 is TGTGCCAGCAGCTACCCCCGGGACCGACATGAAGCTTTCTTT. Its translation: CASSYPRDRHEAFF.